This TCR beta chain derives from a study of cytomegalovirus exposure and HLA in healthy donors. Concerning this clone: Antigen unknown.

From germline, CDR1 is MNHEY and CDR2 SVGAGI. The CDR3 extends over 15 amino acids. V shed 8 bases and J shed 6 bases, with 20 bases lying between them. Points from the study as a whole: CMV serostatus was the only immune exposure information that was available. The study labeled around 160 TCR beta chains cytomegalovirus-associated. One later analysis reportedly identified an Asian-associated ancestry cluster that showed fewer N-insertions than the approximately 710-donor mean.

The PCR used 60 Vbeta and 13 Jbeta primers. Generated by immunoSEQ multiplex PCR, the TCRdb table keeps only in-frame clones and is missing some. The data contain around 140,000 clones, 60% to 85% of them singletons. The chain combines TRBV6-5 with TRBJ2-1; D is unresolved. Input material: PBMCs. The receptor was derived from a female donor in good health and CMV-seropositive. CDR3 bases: TGTGCCAGCGCCGAACGTGGGCAGAAACGCAATGAGCAGTTCTTC. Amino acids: CASAERGQKRNEQFF.